One and the same sample provided the 17 T cell receptor beta chains below, sequenced in a study of blood T cell repertoires in COVID-19. Sequenced by immunoSEQ multiplex PCR; TCRdb stores in-frame clones only, minus some. Of about 200,000 clones listed, 65% to 90% are singletons. The sample was peripheral blood. Every receptor here comes from a human donor in a cohort sampled during active COVID-19.

The CDR3 DNA follows: TGTGCCAGCAGTACAGGGGGGATTAATGAAAAACTGTTTTTT. Translation: CASSTGGINEKLFF. The chain has TRBV28 and TRBJ1-4; 8 nucleotides line up with TRBD1. The germline CDR1 and CDR2 sequences are MDHEN and SYDVKM. J lost 4 bases, V lost 5 bases, and 3 bases had no gene match. This CDR3 has 14 amino acids.

The rearrangement uses TRBV6-6 and TRBJ2-7, with D unresolved. V was shortened by 0 bases and J by 1 base, with 10 bases between the two germline ends. This CDR3 is built from 15 residues. Germline V gene data show CDR1 as MNHNY and CDR2 as SVGAGI (reference sequence). CDR3 in DNA: TGTGCCAGCAGTTACTCGATGGCTAGATCCTACGAGCAGTACTTC. Its protein is CASSYSMARSYEQYF.

In its sample, this clone was seen once. The chain uses TRBV6-5 and TRBJ2-7, with unresolved D. V was trimmed by 8 bases and J by 5 bases, leaving 16 bases between them. Germline CDR1 is MNHEY and CDR2 is SVGAGI. This CDR3 spans 13 amino acids. DNA for the CDR3: TGTGCCAGCCGAAAACCGGGTTTCCACGAGCAGTACTTC. This encodes CASRKPGFHEQYF.

The chain carries TRBV27 and TRBJ2-2; 7 bases line up with TRBD1. CDR3 length: 14 amino acids. The ends lost 4 bases at V and 5 bases at J; junction bases unmatched: 4. CDR1 MNHEY and CDR2 SMNVEV come from the germline V gene (reference sequence). The CDR3 nucleotides read TGTGCCAGCAGTTACAGGGGTCGTACCGGGGAGCTGTTTTTT. Its translation is CASSYRGRTGELFF.

The chain has TRBV20-1 and TRBJ2-7; tentative D call: TRBD2 (6 bases). The V and J ends lost 3 bases and 0 bases respectively, with 15 bases between them. The CDR3 covers 15 residues. The germline gives CDR1 DFQATT, CDR2 SNEGSKA (reference sequence). This chain's CDR3 is CSASAGTPSSYEQYF. DNA for the CDR3: TGCAGTGCTAGTGCCGGGACTCCGAGCTCCTACGAGCAGTACTTC.

This clone was seen once. This chain uses TRBV27 with TRBJ2-3; 9 nucleotides match TRBD2. CDR1 is MNHEY, CDR2 SMNVEV, per germline (reference sequence). V trimming: 0 bases; J trimming: 2 bases; junction bases outside the gene matches: 15. This CDR3 is built from 20 residues. The CDR3 DNA follows: TGTGCCAGCAGTTTATCGATTCAGTGCCTAGCGGGGTGGGACACAGATACGCAGTATTTT. Translating gives CASSLSIQCLAGWDTDTQYF.

The chain employs TRBV24-1 and TRBJ2-4; 7 bases agree with TRBD2. The ends lost 3 bases at V and 2 bases at J; junction bases unmatched: 6. The germline V gene has CDR1 KGHDR and CDR2 SFDVKD. The CDR3 loop spans 16 amino acids. The chain's CDR3 is CATSDGRAQTKNIQYF. CDR3 coding DNA: TGTGCCACCAGTGATGGGAGGGCCCAGACCAAAAACATTCAGTACTTC.

The chain couples TRBV28 to TRBJ1-5, with TRBD1 matching over 10 bases. The CDR3 consists of 16 residues. The V gene's germline CDR1 is MDHEN and CDR2 SYDVKM. The junction had 6 bases not matched to a gene; V was cut back by 3 bases and J by 4 bases. The CDR3 region is CASSFDRGLPNQPQHF. Here the CDR3 DNA reads TGTGCCAGCAGTTTTGACAGGGGGCTACCAAATCAGCCCCAGCATTTT.

For the CDR3, the DNA is TGTGCCAGCTCACCACTAGAGACAGGGGGCAGGTGGAACACTGAAGCTTTCTTT. It specifies CASSPLETGGRWNTEAFF. The chain links TRBV18 to TRBJ1-1; 10 bases line up with TRBD1. Germline-derived CDR1 and CDR2 are KGHSH and LQKENI. There are 18 residues in the CDR3. Trimming cost V 1 base and J 1 base; bases outside gene matches: 9.

The table lists this clone with a count of one. The chain employs TRBV10-3 and TRBJ2-5, with 10 positions matching TRBD2. The CDR3 loop spans 15 amino acids. The V and J ends lost 2 bases and 3 bases, in that order; junction bases with no gene match: 3. Germline CDR1 and CDR2: ENHRY and SYGVKD. As DNA, the CDR3 is TGTGCCATCAGTGAGCCCACTAGCGGGAAAGAGACCCAGTACTTC. This encodes CAISEPTSGKETQYF.

The genes are TRBV4-1 and TRBJ2-1; no clear D gene. CDR1 and CDR2 from the germline V gene are MGHRA and YSYEKL. The CDR3 has 13 amino acids. V lost 3 bases and J 10 bases, leaving 13 bases between the germline ends. The CDR3 sequence: CASSHVSTREQFF. The CDR3 nucleotides read TGCGCCAGCAGCCACGTCTCGACACGCGAGCAGTTCTTC.

The CDR3 nucleotides are TGTGCCAGCAGCCCACAGCCAGGTTCCTACGAGCAGTACTTC. It translates to CASSPQPGSYEQYF. V gene TRBV11-2 combines with J gene TRBJ2-7; no reliable D call. Germline lookup yields CDR1 SGHAT and CDR2 FQNNGV. The CDR3 sequence is 14 residues long. V was clipped by 5 bases and J by 1 base, with 12 bases between them.

This chain connects TRBV21-1 to TRBJ2-2; TRBD1 is the table's D call and was not checked against the DNA. TRBV21-1 is a pseudogene segment. The length of the CDR3 is 16 residues. CDR3 bases: TGTGCCAGCAGCGAAAAGACAGGGAGTCACACCGGGGAGCTGTTTTTT. It encodes CASSEKTGSHTGELFF.

The chain carries TRBV18 and TRBJ2-5; 10 nucleotides align to TRBD1. J was trimmed by 7 bases and V by 2 bases; bases with no gene match: 4. The CDR3 has 14 amino acids. Germline V gives CDR1 KGHSH, CDR2 LQKENI. The CDR3 spells CASSPLDRGGTQYF. In DNA, the CDR3 is TGTGCCAGCTCACCATTGGACAGGGGGGGGACCCAGTACTTC.

This chain uses TRBV7-2 with TRBJ2-2, with 11 nucleotides matching TRBD2. V dropped 5 bases and J dropped 5; count of bases not matched to a gene: 16. Germline assignment: CDR1 SGHTA and CDR2 FQGNSA. This CDR3 has 19 residues. DNA for the CDR3: TGTGCCAGCAGCGGATGGGGGTATAGCGGGAGGGCCAGTACCGGGGAGCTGTTTTTT. Translated: CASSGWGYSGRASTGELFF.

The chain recombines TRBV7-2 with TRBJ2-5, with TRBD1 matching over 10 bases. Germline CDR1 and CDR2: SGHTA and FQGNSA. With V trimmed by 5 bases and J by 5 bases, 8 bases remained unmatched. The CDR3 contains 15 residues. The CDR3 spells CASSVGTGVGETQYF. The CDR3 coding sequence is TGTGCCAGCAGCGTTGGGACAGGGGTAGGGGAGACCCAGTACTTC.

The chain joins TRBV7-9 to TRBJ1-5; a weak D match, TRBD1 (6 bases). CDR3 size: 15 residues. Germline CDR1 SEHNR, CDR2 FQNEAQ (reference sequence). V was trimmed by 1 base and J by 2 bases, leaving 9 bases between them. CDR3 in amino acids: CASSLGGGGNQPQHF. In nucleotides, the CDR3 is TGTGCCAGCAGCTTAGGAGGGGGAGGCAATCAGCCCCAGCATTTT. Full variable domain (remainder filled in from reference TRBV7-9 and TRBJ1-5): DTGVSQNPRHKITKRGQNVTFRCDPISEHNRLYWYRQTLGQGPEFLTYFQNEAQLEKSRLLSDRFSAERPKGSFSTLEIQRTEQGDSAMYLCASSLGGGGNQPQHFGDGTRLSIL.